This T cell receptor (beta chain) came from a study of T cells in Graves' hyperthyroidism and ophthalmopathy. Study-wide points: Within blood appeared most thyroid clonotypes that had expanded above 0.001. Ophthalmopathy was identified by the model a median about six months ahead of onset.

In the case of this clonotype: The antigen is not known.

Diagnoses were established using clinical symptoms, serum thyroxine and TRAb, thyroid ultrasound and orbital computed tomography. The CDR3 loop spans 13 amino acids. Germline CDR1 MNHEY, CDR2 SVGEGT. Trimming removed 6 bases from V and 7 bases from J, with 13 bases in between. RNA transcripts served as the template for amplifying TCR beta CDR3 regions. TCR CDR3 regions were first amplified by RT-PCR with HTBI primers. One entry per CDR3 protein results from TCRdb running MiXCR on the multiplex PCR reads. This table has 490,000 or so distinct CDR3 sequences, roughly 15% appearing once. The V gene is TRBV6-2 or TRBV6-3, the J gene TRBJ1-5, with D perhaps matching TRBD1 (6 bases). The clonotype comes from a woman in her 30s with Graves' ophthalmopathy. What was sequenced was blood. CDR3 protein: CASRPPGGQPQHF. The CDR3 coding sequence is TGTGCCAGCAGGCCACCCGGGGGCCAGCCCCAGCATTTT.